This T cell receptor beta chain was sequenced during a study of T cells in tuberculosis. As for the study in general: Sequenced TCRs come from CD1B-GMM tetramer-binding T cells. Samples predate treatment or fall within its first 7 days. General study points: Selection depended on which cryopreserved specimens were available. The TCR-beta difference was not significant; alpha differences partly reflected length.

Time point described: new active TB diagnosis, blood taken before or within 7 days of starting treatment. To note about this clone: Its target is not known.

The data were produced by immunoSEQ multiplex PCR, yet TCRdb's version contains in-frame clones alone and is incomplete. The sample includes about 30,000 clones, 80% to 95% of them seen just once. This clonotype was sampled from an adult with tuberculosis. The sequencing used PBMCs, collected at tuberculosis diagnosis.

The CDR3 DNA follows: TGCAGCGTTGACACTCGGGGACAGGGAGATCCACTAACGCGTGAATATGGCTACACCTTC. This sequence encodes CSVDTRGQGDPLTREYGYTF. J is TRBJ1-2 and V is TRBV29-1; 9 bases agree with TRBD1. Germline V gives CDR1 SQVTM, CDR2 ANQGSEA. The CDR3 contains 20 residues. The V gene end was trimmed by 3 bases and the J gene end by 5 bases; junction bases not matched to a gene: 25.